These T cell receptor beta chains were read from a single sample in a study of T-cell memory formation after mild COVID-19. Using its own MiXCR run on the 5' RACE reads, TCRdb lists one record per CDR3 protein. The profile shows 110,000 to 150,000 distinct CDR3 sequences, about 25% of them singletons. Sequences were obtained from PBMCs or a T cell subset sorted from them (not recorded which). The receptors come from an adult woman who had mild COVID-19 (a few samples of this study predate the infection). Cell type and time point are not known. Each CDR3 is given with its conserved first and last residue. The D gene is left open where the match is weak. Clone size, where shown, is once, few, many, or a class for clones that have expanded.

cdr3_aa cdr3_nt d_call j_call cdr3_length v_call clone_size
CSVEDWGQLSYEQYF TGCAGCGTTGAAGATTGGGGGCAGCTCTCCTACGAGCAGTACTTC - TRBJ2-7 15 TRBV29-1 few
CASSPILGQGEAFF TGTGCCAGCAGCCCGATCCTTGGACAGGGAGAAGCTTTCTTT TRBD1 TRBJ1-1 14 TRBV5-6 -
CASSQLTQGSTGELFF TGTGCCAGCAGCCAACTAACCCAGGGGAGCACCGGGGAGCTGTTTTTT - TRBJ2-2 16 TRBV4-2 few
CASKPDRDTYEQYF TGCGCCAGCAAGCCGGACAGGGACACCTACGAGCAGTACTTC TRBD1 TRBJ2-7 14 TRBV5-1 -
CSVDGDRGYEQYF TGCAGCGTTGACGGGGACAGGGGCTACGAGCAGTACTTC TRBD1 TRBJ2-7 13 TRBV29-1 -
CASSLALAGDTQYF TGTGCCAGCAGCTTGGCTCTAGCTGGTGATACGCAGTATTTT - TRBJ2-3 14 TRBV5-4 -
CASSRLAGGLDAETQYF TGTGCCAGCAGTAGACTAGCGGGGGGGCTCGATGCAGAGACCCAGTACTTC TRBD2 TRBJ2-5 17 TRBV12-3/TRBV12-4 -
CASTSGSEAFF TGTGCCAGTACCTCGGGCAGTGAAGCTTTCTTT - TRBJ1-1 11 TRBV19 few
CASSVGGNADGYTF TGTGCCAGCAGCGTAGGGGGTAACGCCGATGGCTACACCTTC - TRBJ1-2 14 TRBV9 -
CASRSAQAIFMDTGELFF TGCGCCAGCCGTTCGGCACAGGCTATTTTTATGGACACCGGGGAGCTGTTTTTT - TRBJ2-2 18 TRBV5-1 -
CASSPDLAGGGTDTQYF TGTGCCAGCAGCCCGGACTTAGCGGGAGGTGGAACAGATACGCAGTATTTT TRBD2 TRBJ2-3 17 TRBV4-2 -
CASSQDPGGGATYEQYF TGTGCCAGCAGCCAAGATCCGGGCGGGGGGGCAACCTACGAGCAGTACTTC TRBD2 TRBJ2-7 17 TRBV3-1 few
CASSQGGEPSGNTIYF TGTGCCAGCAGCCAAGGAGGGGAACCCTCTGGAAACACCATATATTTT - TRBJ1-3 16 TRBV4-2 few
CSARPSRAGLEAFF TGCAGTGCTAGACCGTCCAGAGCCGGGCTAGAAGCTTTCTTT - TRBJ1-1 14 TRBV20-1 -
CATSARDTQYF TGTGCCACCAGTGCCCGAGATACGCAGTATTTT - TRBJ2-3 11 TRBV24-1 -
CASRSPTHTGYTF TGTGCCAGCAGATCACCGACGCACACTGGCTACACCTTC - TRBJ1-2 13 TRBV12-3/TRBV12-4 -
CASSDRDREVYEQYF TGTGCCAGCAGCGACCGGGACAGGGAAGTATACGAGCAGTACTTC TRBD1 TRBJ2-7 15 TRBV7-9 few
CASSLVPSSYNEQFF TGTGCCAGCAGCTTAGTTCCATCCTCCTACAATGAGCAGTTCTTC - TRBJ2-1 15 TRBV7-9 -
CASSFRFSILGGTTDTQYF TGTGCCAGCAGCTTTCGATTTAGTATTCTGGGGGGAACCACAGATACGCAGTATTTT - TRBJ2-3 19 TRBV7-8 -
CASSLEAGKTQYF TGTGCCAGCAGCTTAGAAGCGGGGAAGACCCAGTACTTC TRBD2 TRBJ2-5 13 TRBV7-6 few
CASSLAVDGSYEQYF TGTGCCAGCAGCTTAGCTGTGGACGGGTCCTACGAGCAGTACTTC - TRBJ2-7 15 TRBV11-2 -
CAISEPDNYEQYF TGTGCCATCAGTGAGCCGGATAACTACGAGCAGTACTTC - TRBJ2-7 13 TRBV10-3 -
CSVGTQSSYEQYF TGCAGCGTCGGGACTCAGAGCTCCTACGAGCAGTACTTC - TRBJ2-7 13 TRBV29-1 -
CASSAEGQAGNNEQFF TGTGCCAGCAGCGCGGAGGGACAGGCGGGAAACAATGAGCAGTTCTTC TRBD1 TRBJ2-1 16 TRBV12-3/TRBV12-4 -
CASSPRGLALTDTQYF TGCGCCAGCAGCCCCCGAGGACTAGCGTTAACAGATACGCAGTATTTT TRBD2 TRBJ2-3 16 TRBV4-1 -
CASTPGLATDTQYF TGTGCCAGCACCCCGGGACTAGCCACAGATACGCAGTATTTT TRBD2 TRBJ2-3 14 TRBV6-2/TRBV6-3 many
CASSLFGEAGGPTYEQYF TGTGCCAGCAGCTTGTTTGGTGAAGCGGGGGGGCCCACCTACGAGCAGTACTTC TRBD2 TRBJ2-7 18 TRBV5-4 -
CASSLRRSGELFF TGCGCCAGCAGCCTCCGGCGCTCCGGGGAGCTGTTTTTT - TRBJ2-2 13 TRBV5-1 few
CASSPDSSNQPQHF TGCGCCAGCAGCCCGGACAGTAGCAATCAGCCCCAGCATTTT - TRBJ1-5 14 TRBV5-1 -
CASSLWRTGVYNEQFF TGTGCCAGCAGCTTGTGGAGGACAGGCGTCTACAATGAGCAGTTCTTC TRBD1 TRBJ2-1 16 TRBV5-6 -
CASSLDGSTGELFF TGTGCCAGCAGCTTAGACGGGAGTACCGGGGAGCTGTTTTTT - TRBJ2-2 14 TRBV7-6 -